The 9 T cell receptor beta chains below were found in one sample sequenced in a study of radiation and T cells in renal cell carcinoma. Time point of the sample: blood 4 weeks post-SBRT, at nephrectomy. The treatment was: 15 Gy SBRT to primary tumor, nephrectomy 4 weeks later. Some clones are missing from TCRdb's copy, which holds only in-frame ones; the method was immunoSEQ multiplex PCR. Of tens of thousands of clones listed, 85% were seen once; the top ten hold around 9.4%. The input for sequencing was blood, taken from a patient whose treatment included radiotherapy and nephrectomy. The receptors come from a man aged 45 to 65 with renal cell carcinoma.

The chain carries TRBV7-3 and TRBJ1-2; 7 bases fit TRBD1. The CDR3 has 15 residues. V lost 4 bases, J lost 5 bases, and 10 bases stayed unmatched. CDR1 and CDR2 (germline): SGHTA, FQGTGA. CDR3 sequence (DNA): TGTGCCAGCAGCTCTAAGGGGGCGCTTGGGTATGGCTACACCTTC. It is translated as CASSSKGALGYGYTF.

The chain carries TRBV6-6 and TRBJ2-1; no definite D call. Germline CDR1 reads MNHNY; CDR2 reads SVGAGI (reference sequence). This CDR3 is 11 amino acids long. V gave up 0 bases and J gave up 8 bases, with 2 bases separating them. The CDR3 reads CASSYSDEQFF. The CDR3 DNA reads TGTGCCAGCAGTTACTCCGATGAGCAGTTCTTC.

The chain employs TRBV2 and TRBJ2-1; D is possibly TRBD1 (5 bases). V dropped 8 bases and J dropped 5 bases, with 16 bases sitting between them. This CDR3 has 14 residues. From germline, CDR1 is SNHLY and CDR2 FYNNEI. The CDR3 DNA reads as TGTGCCAGCCATATCTTGACAGCAAACAATGAGCAGTTCTTC. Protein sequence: CASHILTANNEQFF.

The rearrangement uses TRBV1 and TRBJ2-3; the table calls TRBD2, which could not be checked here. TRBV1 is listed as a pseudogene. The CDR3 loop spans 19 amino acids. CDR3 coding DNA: TGCACCAGCAGCCAAGTTGATGTGACGGGAGACCTGAACACAGATACGCAGTATTTT. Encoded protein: CTSSQVDVTGDLNTDTQYF.

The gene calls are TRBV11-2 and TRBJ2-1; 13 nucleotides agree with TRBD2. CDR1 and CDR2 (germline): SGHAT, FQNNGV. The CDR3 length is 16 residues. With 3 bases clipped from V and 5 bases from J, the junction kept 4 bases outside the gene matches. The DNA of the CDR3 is TGTGCCAGCAGCTTGTCAGGACTAGCGGGGGACAATGAGCAGTTCTTC. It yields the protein CASSLSGLAGDNEQFF.

The chain's CDR3 is CSVGDNSLMYGYTF. In DNA form, the CDR3 reads TGCAGCGTTGGTGACAATTCCCTTATGTATGGCTACACCTTC. The rearrangement links TRBV29-1 to TRBJ1-2; D is undetermined. V gave up 4 bases and J gave up 5 bases, with 17 bases separating them. The germline gives CDR1 SQVTM, CDR2 ANQGSEA. The CDR3 is made up of 14 amino acids.

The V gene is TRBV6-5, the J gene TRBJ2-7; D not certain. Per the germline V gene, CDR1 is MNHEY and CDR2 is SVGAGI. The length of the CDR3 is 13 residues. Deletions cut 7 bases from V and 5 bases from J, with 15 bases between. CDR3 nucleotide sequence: TGTGCCAGCACCGGGCAGGCGTACCACGAGCAGTACTTC. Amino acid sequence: CASTGQAYHEQYF.

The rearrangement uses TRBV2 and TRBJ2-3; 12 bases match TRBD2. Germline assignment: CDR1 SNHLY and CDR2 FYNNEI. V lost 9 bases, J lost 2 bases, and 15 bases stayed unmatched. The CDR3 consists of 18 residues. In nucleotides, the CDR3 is TGTGCCAGAGAAACAGGGGGGTCTAGCGGGAGGGCCACAGATACGCAGTATTTT. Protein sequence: CARETGGSSGRATDTQYF.

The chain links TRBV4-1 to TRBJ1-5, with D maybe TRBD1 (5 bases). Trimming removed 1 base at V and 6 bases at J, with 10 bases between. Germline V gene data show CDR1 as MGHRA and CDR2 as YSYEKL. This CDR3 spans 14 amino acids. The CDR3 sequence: CASSQGGGGQPQHF. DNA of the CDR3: TGCGCCAGCAGCCAAGGGGGCGGGGGTCAGCCCCAGCATTTT.